The clone carrying this T cell receptor (beta chain) was seen a few times. Its target is not known. Per the germline V gene, CDR1 is DFQATT and CDR2 is SNEGSKA (reference sequence). V lost 1 base, J lost 2 bases, and 5 bases stayed unmatched. The CDR3 consists of 14 residues. These data come from a study of regulatory T cells in long-lasting Graves disease. Library construction for TCR beta used iRepertoire HTBI primers and Arm-PCR of CDR3 regions. One entry per CDR3 protein results from TCRdb running MiXCR on the multiplex PCR reads. The data contain roughly 300,000 distinct CDR3 sequences, roughly a fifth of them singletons. Time point denoted: persistent/refractory GD, antithyroid drugs over 5 years with positive TRAb. PBMCs provided the RNA from which the TCR library was made. Study observations and caveats: Persistent Graves' patients had lower TCR diversity than newly diagnosed ones.

Material: peripheral blood mononuclear cells (PBMCs), obtained when the disease was refractory, from a patient treated with antithyroid drugs. V gene TRBV20-1 combines with J gene TRBJ2-7, with 7 bases that match TRBD2. The TCR sequence derives from a female donor with Graves disease. CDR3 amino acids: CSARGDYMTYEQYF. The CDR3 region has the DNA TGCAGTGCTAGAGGGGACTACATGACCTACGAGCAGTACTTC.